This T cell receptor beta chain was documented in a study of resident and recirculating memory T cells in vitiligo. Confetti depigmentation, marking active vitiligo, was absent in these patients. Patients had received no treatment within the previous three months. Produced via immunoSEQ multiplex PCR; TCRdb's table is partial and in-frame only. Altogether around 70,000 clones are present, approximately 89% being singletons, with the ten largest covering more than 4%. This sequence was found in a male donor with vitiligo. Sequenced sample: blood.

This CDR3 reads CASKHQGNTEAFF. In DNA, the CDR3 is TGTGCCAGCAAACACCAGGGGAACACTGAAGCTTTCTTT. The chain is built from TRBV6-6 and TRBJ1-1, with D perhaps TRBD1 (5 bases). Germline CDR1 MNHNY, CDR2 SVGAGI (reference sequence). This CDR3 has 13 amino acids. V lost 7 bases and J lost 1, with 10 bases in between.